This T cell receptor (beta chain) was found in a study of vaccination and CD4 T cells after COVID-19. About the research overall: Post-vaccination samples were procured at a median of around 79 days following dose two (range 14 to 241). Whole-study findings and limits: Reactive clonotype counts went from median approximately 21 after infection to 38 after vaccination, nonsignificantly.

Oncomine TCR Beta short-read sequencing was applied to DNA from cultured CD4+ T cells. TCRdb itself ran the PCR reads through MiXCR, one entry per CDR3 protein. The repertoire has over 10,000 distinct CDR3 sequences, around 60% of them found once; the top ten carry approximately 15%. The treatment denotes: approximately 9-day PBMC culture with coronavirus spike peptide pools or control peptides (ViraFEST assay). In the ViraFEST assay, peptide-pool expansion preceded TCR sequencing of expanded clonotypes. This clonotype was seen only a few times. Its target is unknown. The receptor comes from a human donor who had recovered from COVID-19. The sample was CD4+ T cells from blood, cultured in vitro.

Written as DNA, the CDR3 is TGTGCCAGCAGTTCCGGGCCCCTGGAGGAACAGCCCCAGCATTTT. Translated, it gives CASSSGPLEEQPQHF. This sequence joins TRBV28 and TRBJ1-5; D remains unclear. Germline values: CDR1 MDHEN, CDR2 SYDVKM. Trimming cost V 4 bases and J 7 bases, with 17 bases left between them. This CDR3 is 15 amino acids long. The variable domain in full, with the rest retrieved from reference TRBV28 and TRBJ1-5, is DVKVTQSSRYLVKRTGEKVFLECVQDMDHENMFWYRQDPGLGLRLIYFSYDVKMKEKGDIPEGYSVSREKKERFSLILESASTNQTSMYLCASSSGPLEEQPQHFGDGTRLSIL.